The rows below give T cell receptor beta chains drawn from one sample of a study of blood T cell repertoires in COVID-19. Clones were sequenced by immunoSEQ multiplex PCR, and TCRdb holds only the in-frame ones, with some missing. The sample contains some 300,000 clones, 88% of which appear only once. The sample consisted of peripheral blood. The receptors stem from a woman aged 30 to 39 who had recovered from COVID-19. Each CDR3 is given with its conserved first and last residue. Fields, in order: CDR3 length, J gene, clone size, D gene, V gene, CDR3 DNA, CDR3 protein. A D gene is named only where the DNA matches it firmly. The listing skips clone size in some rows; elsewhere it reads once, few, many or a size class.

>15|TRBJ1-5|NA|NA|TRBV11-2
TGTGCCAGCAGCTTAGGGGGAGGGCTGAATCAGCCCCAGCATTTT
CASSLGGGLNQPQHF
>17|TRBJ2-3|NA|TRBD2|TRBV7-3
TGTGCCAGCAGCTTAACCCCCCTAGCGGGGGGGCGCGATACGCAGTATTTT
CASSLTPLAGGRDTQYF
>13|TRBJ2-3|few|NA|TRBV3-1/TRBV3-2
TGTGCCAGCAGCCGCGCGATCGCAGATACGCAGTATTTT
CASSRAIADTQYF
>14|TRBJ1-1|NA|NA|TRBV27
TGTGCCAGCAGTTTATCTGGAGCGAACACTGAAGCTTTCTTT
CASSLSGANTEAFF
>17|TRBJ2-1|few|TRBD2|TRBV9
TGTGCCAGCAGCGTAGGGCGGCTAGCGGGGGGAGGTCATGAGCAGTTCTTC
CASSVGRLAGGGHEQFF
>15|TRBJ2-5|NA|NA|TRBV6-5
TGTGCCAGCAGTTACTCGACGAACTACCCAGAGACCCAGTACTTC
CASSYSTNYPETQYF
>16|TRBJ2-1|few|TRBD2|TRBV28
TGTGCCAGCAGCCCGACGACTAGCGGGGTAGGGGATGAGCAGTTCTTC
CASSPTTSGVGDEQFF
>13|TRBJ2-7|NA|TRBD1|TRBV18
TGTGCCAGCTCACCCGGGACAGGAGGCAGTCTGTACTTC
CASSPGTGGSLYF
>17|TRBJ2-2|NA|TRBD2|TRBV7-3
TGTGCCAGCAGCTTAAGACCCTTGGGAGGGAGGACCGGGGAGCTGTTTTTT
CASSLRPLGGRTGELFF
>15|TRBJ1-1|NA|NA|TRBV30
TGTGCCTGGAAAGGAACAGGCAATTGGTACACTGAAGCTTTCTTT
CAWKGTGNWYTEAFF
>15|TRBJ2-7|NA|NA|TRBV7-3
TGTGCCAGCAGCTTAGGCCAGGGGCCCTCCTACGAGCAGTACTTC
CASSLGQGPSYEQYF
>13|TRBJ2-5|NA|NA|TRBV30
TGTGCCGGCCACACAGTGTACCAAGAGACCCAGTACTTC
CAGHTVYQETQYF
>15|TRBJ2-1|few|TRBD2|TRBV6-5
TGTGCCAGCAGTTCGGGACTAGCGGGGGTCAATGAGCAGTTCTTC
CASSSGLAGVNEQFF
>16|TRBJ1-2|NA|NA|TRBV6-1
TGTGCCAGCAGTGAATCTACAGGAATAGCTAACTATGGCTACACCTTC
CASSESTGIANYGYTF
>13|TRBJ1-2|NA|NA|TRBV12-3/TRBV12-4
TGTGCCAGCAGTTTAGGACAGGCCTATGGCTACACCTTC
CASSLGQAYGYTF
>15|TRBJ1-4|NA|TRBD1|TRBV5-4
TGTGCCAGCAGCCACCCGGGGACAGGAAATGAAAAACTGTTTTTT
CASSHPGTGNEKLFF
>16|TRBJ2-7|NA|TRBD2|TRBV6-5
TGTGCCAGCAGTTTTAGACTAGCGGGGAACTCCTACGAGCAGTACTTC
CASSFRLAGNSYEQYF
>13|TRBJ1-2|NA|TRBD1|TRBV12-3/TRBV12-4
TGTGCCAGCATTAACACAGGGGGGGGTGGCTACACCTTC
CASINTGGGGYTF
>14|TRBJ2-2|NA|TRBD1|TRBV9
TGTGCCAGCAGCGTAACAGGGGACACCGGGGAGCTGTTTTTT
CASSVTGDTGELFF
>16|TRBJ2-5|once|TRBD2|TRBV19
TGTGCCAGTAGTGCCGGACTAGCGGGGGGTTGGGAGACCCAGTACTTC
CASSAGLAGGWETQYF
>16|TRBJ1-1|many|TRBD1|TRBV4-1
TGCGCCAGCAGCCCAGGCAAAGGACAGGGGGTTACTGAAGCTTTCTTT
CASSPGKGQGVTEAFF
>18|TRBJ2-1|NA|TRBD2|TRBV5-4
TGTGCCAGCAGCTTGGCTAGCGGGGTCCAGAGCTCCTACAATGAGCAGTTCTTC
CASSLASGVQSSYNEQFF
>14|TRBJ1-6|NA|TRBD1|TRBV6-5
TGTGCCAGCAGTCCCGGGACAGGGAATTCACCCCTCCACTTT
CASSPGTGNSPLHF
>15|TRBJ2-7|NA|TRBD2|TRBV5-6
TGTGCCAGCAGCTTGGGCCAGCGGGGGACCTACGAGCAGTACTTC
CASSLGQRGTYEQYF
>13|TRBJ2-5|NA|TRBD1|TRBV5-8
TGTGCCAGCCGCTCGACAGGGCAAGAGACCCAGTACTTC
CASRSTGQETQYF
>13|TRBJ2-4|NA|TRBD1|TRBV7-3
TGTGCCAGCAGCCCCGGGCAGGGGGAAGAAAAGTACTTC
CASSPGQGEEKYF
>16|TRBJ2-3|NA|TRBD1|TRBV11-1
TGTGCCAGCAGCTCGAGGGGGGACAGGGCCACAGATACGCAGTATTTT
CASSSRGDRATDTQYF
>14|TRBJ2-1|NA|NA|TRBV5-4
TGTGCCAGCAGCCCCGGGACACCGACCAATGAGCAGTTCTTC
CASSPGTPTNEQFF
>15|TRBJ2-7|NA|TRBD2|TRBV30
TGTGCCTGGAGGGTGGCTAGCGGGGGGATCTACGAGCAGTACTTC
CAWRVASGGIYEQYF
>15|TRBJ1-2|NA|NA|TRBV5-1
TGCGCCAGCAGCCCACCGGACAGCCGATACTATGGCTACACCTTC
CASSPPDSRYYGYTF
>14|TRBJ1-5|NA|NA|TRBV27
TGTGCCAGCAGCCCCGGAGGGGCTACTCAGCCCCAGCATTTT
CASSPGGATQPQHF
>16|TRBJ2-3|once|TRBD2|TRBV27
TGTGCCAGCAGTTCTCTAGCGGGGGCCCACACAGATACGCAGTATTTT
CASSSLAGAHTDTQYF
>15|TRBJ1-5|NA|NA|TRBV9
TGTGCCAGCAGCGCCGGACAACTACCCCGTCTCCCCCAGCATTTT
CASSAGQLPRLPQHF
>16|TRBJ1-5|NA|TRBD1|TRBV18
TGTGCCAGCTCATCCTCCCAGGGGGCAAGCAATCAGCCCCAGCATTTT
CASSSSQGASNQPQHF
>14|TRBJ1-6|NA|TRBD1|TRBV18
TGTGCCAGCTCACCCGGACAGGGGGGTTCACCCCTCCACTTT
CASSPGQGGSPLHF
>13|TRBJ1-1|NA|TRBD1|TRBV5-4
TGTGCCAGCAGCTTGGGAGGGGGCATTGAAGCTTTCTTT
CASSLGGGIEAFF
>15|TRBJ1-1|NA|NA|TRBV28
TGTGCCAGCAGTTTCGGGGGAGTGGGTAGGACTGAAGCTTTCTTT
CASSFGGVGRTEAFF
>15|TRBJ2-5|NA|TRBD2|TRBV7-9
TGTGCCAGCAGCCCGGGGAGCGGGGGGCCAGAGACCCAGTACTTC
CASSPGSGGPETQYF
>14|TRBJ1-2|NA|TRBD1|TRBV6-5
TGTGCCAGCACTACCGACAGGGGTGACTATGGCTACACCTTC
CASTTDRGDYGYTF
>15|TRBJ2-1|NA|TRBD2|TRBV13
TGTGCCAGCAGCTTAATGGCGGGGGGGCCGCATGAGCAGTTCTTC
CASSLMAGGPHEQFF
>14|TRBJ2-1|NA|TRBD1|TRBV5-1
TGCGCCAGCAGCTTGGGACAGGGGGGCAATGAGCAGTTCTTC
CASSLGQGGNEQFF
>15|TRBJ2-7|NA|NA|TRBV2
TGTGCCAGCAGTGCCGACAGGGACTTCTCCTACGAGCAGTACTTC
CASSADRDFSYEQYF
>19|TRBJ2-3|NA|TRBD2|TRBV24-1
TGTGCCACCAGTGACCCTTCCGGGACTAGCGCTTCTAGCACAGATACGCAGTATTTT
CATSDPSGTSASSTDTQYF
>11|TRBJ2-7|NA|NA|TRBV28
TGTGCCAGCAGTGACATTTACGAGCAGTACTTC
CASSDIYEQYF
>15|TRBJ2-3|NA|NA|TRBV4-3
TGCGCCAGCAGCCAAATAGCTTTAGGGGGAGATACGCAGTATTTT
CASSQIALGGDTQYF
>15|TRBJ2-2|NA|TRBD2|TRBV5-4
TGTGCCAGCAGCTCCCTAGCGGGGACCACCGGGGAGCTGTTTTTT
CASSSLAGTTGELFF
>16|TRBJ2-3|NA|NA|TRBV7-6
TGTGCCAGCAGCCCTGCGGCGGGCCTTAGGGCAGATACGCAGTATTTT
CASSPAAGLRADTQYF
>16|TRBJ2-6|few|NA|TRBV19
TGTGCCAGTAGTTTCCTTCGCGACTCTGGGGCCAACGTCCTGACTTTC
CASSFLRDSGANVLTF
>17|TRBJ1-1|NA|TRBD1|TRBV4-3
TGCGCCAGCAGCCCATCAAAGGGACAGGGAAAGTACACTGAAGCTTTCTTT
CASSPSKGQGKYTEAFF
>13|TRBJ2-1|once|NA|TRBV2
TGTGCCAGCAGTGAACGGAGGGCCAATGAGCAGTTCTTC
CASSERRANEQFF
>14|TRBJ1-2|NA|NA|TRBV6-2/TRBV6-3
TGTGCCAGCAGTGTACTGGAGCCAGTGCGTGGCTACACCTTC
CASSVLEPVRGYTF
>13|TRBJ2-1|once|NA|TRBV2
TGTGCCAGCAGAGCGACAGGGAGGAATGAGCAGTTCTTC
CASRATGRNEQFF
>15|TRBJ2-7|NA|NA|TRBV7-3
TGTGCCAGCAGCTACGTCGTGGGGCGCCCCTACGAGCAGTACTTC
CASSYVVGRPYEQYF
>11|TRBJ1-2|NA|TRBD1|TRBV29-1
TGCAGCGTTTCCCGACAGGGCGGCTACACCTTC
CSVSRQGGYTF
>13|TRBJ1-6|NA|NA|TRBV19
TGTGCCAGTAGTAGGAGGAGGGATTCACCCCTCCACTTT
CASSRRRDSPLHF